This T cell receptor (beta chain) was sequenced during a study of T cells in localized non-small cell lung cancer. About this clone itself: What it binds is not known.

Assay: immunoSEQ multiplex PCR; the TCRdb copy retains only in-frame clones and omits some. Here the sample spans about 59,000 clones, 80% to 95% being singletons. General study results and limits: Blood T cell density predicted longer survival; adjacent-lung clonality, shorter. A median of roughly 57 clones ranked among the top 100 in tumor appeared in adjacent lung.

Germline V gives CDR1 SGHKS, CDR2 YYEKEE (reference sequence). The ends lost 0 bases at V and 5 bases at J; junction bases unmatched: 12. The CDR3 spans 17 residues. Sequencing used peripheral blood, obtained before any cancer treatment. The receptor comes from a man aged 40 to 69 with stage I lung adenocarcinoma. V and J are TRBV5-5 and TRBJ1-2, with 8 nucleotides matching TRBD1. CDR3: CASSLAAGGANLYGYTF. CDR3 in DNA: TGTGCCAGCAGCTTGGCGGCAGGGGGCGCAAACTTATATGGCTACACCTTC.